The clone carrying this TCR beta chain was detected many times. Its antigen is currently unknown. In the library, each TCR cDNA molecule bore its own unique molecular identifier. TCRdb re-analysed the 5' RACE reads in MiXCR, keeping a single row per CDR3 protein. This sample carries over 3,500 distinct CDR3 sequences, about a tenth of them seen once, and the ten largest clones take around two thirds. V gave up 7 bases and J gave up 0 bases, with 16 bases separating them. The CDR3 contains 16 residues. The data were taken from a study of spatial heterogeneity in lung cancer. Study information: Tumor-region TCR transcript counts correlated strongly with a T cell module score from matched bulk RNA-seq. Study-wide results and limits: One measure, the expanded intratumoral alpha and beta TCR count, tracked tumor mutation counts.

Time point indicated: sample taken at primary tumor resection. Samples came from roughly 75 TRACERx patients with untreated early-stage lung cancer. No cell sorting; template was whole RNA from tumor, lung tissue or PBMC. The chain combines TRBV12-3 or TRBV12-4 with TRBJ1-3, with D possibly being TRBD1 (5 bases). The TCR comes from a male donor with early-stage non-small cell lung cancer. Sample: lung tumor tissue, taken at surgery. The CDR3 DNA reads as TGTGCCAGCACCCGATCGGGGGGGGGCTCTGGAAACACCATATATTTT. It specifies CASTRSGGGSGNTIYF.